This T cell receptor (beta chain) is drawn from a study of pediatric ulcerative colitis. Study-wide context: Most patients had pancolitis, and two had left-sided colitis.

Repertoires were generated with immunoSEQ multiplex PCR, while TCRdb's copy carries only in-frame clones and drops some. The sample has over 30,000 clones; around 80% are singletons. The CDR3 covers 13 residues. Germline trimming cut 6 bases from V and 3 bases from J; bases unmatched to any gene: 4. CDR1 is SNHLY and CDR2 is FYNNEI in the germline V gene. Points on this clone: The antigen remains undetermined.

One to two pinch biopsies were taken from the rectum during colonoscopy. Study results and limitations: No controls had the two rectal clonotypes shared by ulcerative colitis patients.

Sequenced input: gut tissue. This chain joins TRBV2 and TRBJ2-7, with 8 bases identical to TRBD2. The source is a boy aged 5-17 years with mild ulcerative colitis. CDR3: CASSGLAYYEQYF. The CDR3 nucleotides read TGTGCCAGCAGCGGACTAGCCTACTACGAGCAGTACTTC.